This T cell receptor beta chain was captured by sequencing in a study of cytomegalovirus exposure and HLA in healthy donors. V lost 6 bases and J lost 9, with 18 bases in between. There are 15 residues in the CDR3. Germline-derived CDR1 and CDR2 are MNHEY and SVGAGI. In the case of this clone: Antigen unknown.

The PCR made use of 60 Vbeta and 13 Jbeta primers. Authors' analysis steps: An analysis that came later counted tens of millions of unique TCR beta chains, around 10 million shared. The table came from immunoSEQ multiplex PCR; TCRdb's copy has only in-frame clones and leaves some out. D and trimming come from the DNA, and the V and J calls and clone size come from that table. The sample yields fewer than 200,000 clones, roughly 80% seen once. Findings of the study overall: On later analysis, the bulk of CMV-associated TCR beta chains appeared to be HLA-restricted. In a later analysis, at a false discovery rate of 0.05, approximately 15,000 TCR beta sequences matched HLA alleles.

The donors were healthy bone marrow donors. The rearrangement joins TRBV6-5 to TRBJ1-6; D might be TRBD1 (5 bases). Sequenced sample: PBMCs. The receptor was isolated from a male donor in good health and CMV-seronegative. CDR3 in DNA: TGTGCCAGCAGCACCATCGGGGGAGAAATTTCACCCCTCCACTTT. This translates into CASSTIGGEISPLHF.